Listed here are 26 T cell receptor beta chains from one sample, sequenced in a study of post-analysis software for immune sequencing data. The antigens these receptors bind are not known. Each TCR beta cDNA library carried unique molecular identifiers. TCRdb recomputed calls from the PCR reads with MiXCR, one row per CDR3 protein. The sample carries roughly 670,000 distinct CDR3 sequences, about 60% recorded once. Study-level results: There were five or six TRBV segments more frequent in patients than controls, and TRBV5-6, TRBV5-1 and TRBV20-1 were among them.

Specimen: blood. All receptors come from a girl aged 2-10 years with multiple sclerosis.

The CDR3 sequence: CASGLEDTQYF. The CDR3 DNA reads as TGTGCTAGTGGTTTGGAGGATACGCAGTATTTT. The J gene is TRBJ2-3, the V gene TRBV12-5; no clear D gene. Germline-derived CDR1 and CDR2 are LGHNT and FRNRAP. V gave up 1 base and J gave up 6 bases, with 2 bases separating them. The CDR3 sequence is 11 residues long.

This chain uses TRBV7-9 with TRBJ2-3, with D possibly TRBD2 on 6 matching bases. Germline V lookup: CDR1 SEHNR, CDR2 FQNEAQ (reference sequence). The CDR3 sequence is 15 residues long. The V gene lost 3 bases and the J gene lost 6 bases, with 16 bases spanning the gap. The CDR3 DNA follows: TGTGCCAGCAGCTTGGGGGACGGGAGATCGGATACGCAGTATTTT. It translates to CASSLGDGRSDTQYF.

The rearrangement uses TRBV12-3 or TRBV12-4 and TRBJ2-5; maybe TRBD2 (5 bases). This CDR3 contains 15 residues. V was shortened by 1 base and J by 5 bases, with 14 bases between the two germline ends. CDR3 sequence (DNA): TGTGCCAGCAGTTTAGGAGCGGACCTCCACGAGACCCAGTACTTC. Translation gives CASSLGADLHETQYF.

The chain links TRBV29-1 to TRBJ2-7; 10 bases fit TRBD2. Germline V gene sequence: CDR1 SQVTM, CDR2 ANQGSEA. Trimming removed 4 bases from V and 3 bases from J; junction bases left unmatched: 3. The CDR3 sequence is 13 residues long. The CDR3: CSVGASGSYEQYF. The DNA for the CDR3 is TGCAGCGTTGGGGCTAGCGGGAGCTACGAGCAGTACTTC.

The chain links TRBV5-1 to TRBJ1-2, with TRBD1 matching over 8 bases. The V gene end was trimmed by 4 bases and the J gene end by 5 bases; junction bases not matched to a gene: 7. Germline V gives CDR1 SGHRS, CDR2 YFSETQ. The CDR3 runs to 14 residues. The CDR3 loop is CASSRDRQGYGYTF. The CDR3 coding sequence is TGCGCCAGCAGCAGGGACAGGCAAGGGTATGGCTACACCTTC. The variable domain in full, completed from reference TRBV5-1 and TRBJ1-2, reads KAGVTQTPRYLIKTRGQQVTLSCSPISGHRSVSWYQQTPGQGLQFLFEYFSETQRNKGNFPGRFSGRQFSNSRSEMNVSTLELGDSALYLCASSRDRQGYGYTFGSGTRLTVV.

With respect to this clonotype: A much larger clone is a single base away; this may be a read error. The V call is TRBV29-1, the J call TRBJ2-1; maybe TRBD1 (6 bases). The J call may be mistaken, given a closer DNA end match to TRBJ2-7. The CDR3 is 15 residues long. Germline loops: CDR1 SQVTM, CDR2 ANQGSEA. In nucleotides, the CDR3 is TGCAGCATTCAAACCCCAGGGGCCGCCTCCTACGAGCAGTACTTC. Translation: CSIQTPGAASYEQYF.

J is TRBJ2-1 and V is TRBV25-1; tentatively, D is TRBD2 (6 bases). The V and J ends lost 5 bases and 5 bases respectively, with 16 bases between them. Looked up from germline, CDR1 is MGHDK and CDR2 is SYGVNS. The CDR3 is 15 amino acids. The CDR3 sequence: CASSRRGPLHNEQFF. Written as DNA, the CDR3 is TGTGCCAGCAGTAGGCGGGGACCCCTTCACAATGAGCAGTTCTTC.

The chain links TRBV20-1 to TRBJ2-1; tentative D call: TRBD1 (6 bases). CDR1 and CDR2 (germline): DFQATT, SNEGSKA (reference sequence). V lost 4 bases to trimming and J lost 5 bases, with 18 bases between them. This CDR3 has 15 amino acids. The CDR3 loop is CSAILPPQGDNEQFF. CDR3 bases: TGCAGTGCTATTCTCCCTCCACAGGGAGACAATGAGCAGTTCTTC.

The chain is built from TRBV21-1 and TRBJ2-1. TRBV21-1 is noted as a pseudogene. The CDR3 sequence is 17 residues long. For the CDR3, the DNA is TGTGCCAGCAGCTCCTTCGTATACTTATCGCTTTACAATGAGCAGTTCTTC. It yields the protein CASSSFVYLSLYNEQFF.

V gene TRBV5-6 combines with J gene TRBJ1-1, with a weak D call TRBD1 (6 bases). V lost 2 bases and J 3 bases, leaving 14 bases between the germline ends. There are 15 residues in the CDR3. Looked up from germline, CDR1 is SGHDT and CDR2 is YYEEEE. The CDR3 spells CASSFMGGRYTEAFF. Written as DNA, the CDR3 is TGTGCCAGCAGCTTTATGGGGGGCAGGTACACTGAAGCTTTCTTT.

The genes are TRBV5-5 and TRBJ2-2, with 7 bases that match TRBD1. Germline V lookup: CDR1 SGHKS, CDR2 YYEKEE (reference sequence). The CDR3 extends over 17 amino acids. J gave up 6 bases and V 0 bases, and 11 bases lay outside the gene matches. CDR3 sequence reads: CASSLARYRGRAGELFF. In DNA form, the CDR3 reads TGTGCCAGCAGCTTGGCCCGGTACAGGGGACGGGCCGGGGAGCTGTTTTTT.

The V call is TRBV5-1, the J call TRBJ2-7; D gene uncertain. CDR3 length: 13 residues. Germline assignment: CDR1 SGHRS and CDR2 YFSETQ. V was clipped by 2 bases and J by 3 bases, with 9 bases between them. The CDR3 DNA is TGCGCCAGCAGCTTCGGCTTGAACTACGAGCAGTACTTC. Protein sequence: CASSFGLNYEQYF.

The chain recombines TRBV15 with TRBJ1-2, with D hard to call. This CDR3 contains 13 residues. Trimming stripped 0 bases from V and 7 bases from J, with 9 bases between. Germline CDR1 and CDR2: LNHNV and YYDKDF (reference sequence). The CDR3 DNA is TGTGCCACCAGCAGAGATTTTCTGGCTGGCTACACCTTC. It yields the protein CATSRDFLAGYTF.

The chain is built from TRBV29-1 and TRBJ1-1; a possible D gene is TRBD1 (6 bases). The ends were cut back, 6 bases at V and 6 bases at J, with 32 bases in the middle. The germline gives CDR1 SQVTM, CDR2 ANQGSEA. The CDR3 loop spans 18 amino acids. The CDR3 spells CSVERRSGSGEGGAEAFF. CDR3 nucleotides: TGCAGCGTAGAACGGCGCAGCGGGTCAGGGGAAGGTGGGGCTGAAGCTTTCTTT.

The V and J genes are TRBV5-1 and TRBJ2-1; TRBD2 aligns across 14 bases. CDR3 length equals 16 residues. Germline CDR1 and CDR2: SGHRS and YFSETQ. V shed 3 bases and J 7 bases; nucleotides not matched to a gene: 6. The DNA for the CDR3 is TGCGCCAGCAGCTCTTCGACTAGCGGGAGGGGGAATGAGCAGTTCTTC. It codes for CASSSSTSGRGNEQFF.

The chain joins TRBV5-1 to TRBJ2-1, with 8 bases identical to TRBD2. There are 12 residues in the CDR3. The junction had 6 bases not matched to a gene; V was cut back by 1 base and J by 15 bases. Germline lookup yields CDR1 SGHRS and CDR2 YFSETQ. The CDR3 sequence: CASSLTGSGGFF. The CDR3 DNA sequence: TGCGCCAGCAGCTTGACAGGGAGCGGGGGGTTCTTC.

J is TRBJ1-2 and V is TRBV5-1, with D possibly matching TRBD1 (6 bases). Germline V gene data show CDR1 as SGHRS and CDR2 as YFSETQ. V lost 7 bases to trimming and J lost 6 bases, with 10 bases between them. This CDR3 spans 11 amino acids. The CDR3 sequence: CASGRGNGYTF. The CDR3 DNA follows: TGCGCCAGCGGCAGGGGTAATGGCTACACCTTC.

The chain combines TRBV6-2 or TRBV6-3 with TRBJ2-1; D remains ambiguous. V lost 2 bases and J lost 4, with 12 bases in between. This CDR3 has 15 amino acids. CDR1 MNHEY and CDR2 SVGEGT come from the germline V gene. CDR3 sequence reads: CASSYASVGYNEQFF. CDR3 DNA sequence: TGTGCCAGCAGTTACGCCTCGGTCGGATACAATGAGCAGTTCTTC.

The chain recombines TRBV6-2 or TRBV6-3 with TRBJ2-3; 12 bases match TRBD2. From germline, CDR1 is MNHEY and CDR2 SVGEGT. The CDR3 is made up of 17 amino acids. V dropped 6 bases and J dropped 1; count of bases not matched to a gene: 8. CDR3 loop: CASSIARLAGGTDTQYF. For the CDR3, the DNA is TGTGCCAGCAGCATAGCCAGACTAGCGGGGGGCACAGATACGCAGTATTTT.

In its sample, this clonotype was seen a few times. The J gene is TRBJ2-7, the V gene TRBV5-6; weak D call: TRBD2 (6 bases). Germline CDR1 is SGHDT and CDR2 is YYEEEE. The CDR3 totals 15 residues. V shed 4 bases and J shed 4 bases, with 18 bases lying between them. The CDR3 loop reads CASSASWDSAYEQYF. The DNA for the CDR3 is TGTGCCAGCAGCGCGAGTTGGGACTCAGCTTACGAGCAGTACTTC.

This chain joins TRBV2 and TRBJ1-5; D is perhaps TRBD1 (6 bases). The CDR3 runs 17 residues. The V gene's germline CDR1 is SNHLY and CDR2 FYNNEI. V lost 4 bases and J lost 4, with 20 bases in between. The CDR3 loop reads CASSGGTAQGSNQPQHF. The CDR3 DNA reads as TGTGCCAGCAGTGGGGGAACGGCACAGGGCTCTAATCAGCCCCAGCATTTT.

CDR3 region: CSATRLQGYNEQFF. The CDR3 DNA reads as TGCAGTGCTACCAGATTACAGGGTTACAATGAGCAGTTCTTC. This chain connects TRBV20-1 to TRBJ2-1, with D perhaps matching TRBD1 (6 bases). The CDR3 length is 14 residues. Germline V gives CDR1 DFQATT, CDR2 SNEGSKA (reference sequence). V was pared by 4 bases and J by 4 bases, with 14 bases between.

This chain links TRBV4-2 with TRBJ2-1; a weak D match, TRBD2 (6 bases). The CDR3 spans 15 residues. Trimming left V 0 bases short and J 7 bases short, with 13 bases between. In germline, CDR1 is LGHNA, CDR2 YNFKEQ. As DNA, the CDR3 is TGTGCCAGCAGCCAAGAGTGGCTAGCGACGAATGAGCAGTTCTTC. This sequence encodes CASSQEWLATNEQFF.

This clonotype was observed a few times. The rearrangement uses TRBV20-1 and TRBJ2-5; D uncertain. Germline V gives CDR1 DFQATT, CDR2 SNEGSKA (reference sequence). The CDR3 covers 14 residues. Trimming took off 0 bases at V and 1 base at J, with 9 bases between the two ends. The CDR3 region has the DNA TGCAGTGCTAGAGATGTGTGGAGCCAAGAGACCCAGTACTTC. Protein sequence: CSARDVWSQETQYF.

The chain carries TRBV14 and TRBJ2-7, with 10 bases aligning to TRBD1. The CDR3 has 15 residues. With 7 bases clipped from V and 3 bases from J, the junction kept 9 bases outside the gene matches. Per germline, CDR1 SGHDN and CDR2 FVKESK. CDR3 DNA: TGTGCCAGCACCGCAGGGACAGGGGTTTTCTACGAGCAGTACTTC. It specifies CASTAGTGVFYEQYF.

This clonotype came up a few times. V usage is TRBV29-1 and J usage is TRBJ1-1, with TRBD1 as a possible D gene (5 bases). V shed 7 bases and J shed 5 bases, with 8 bases lying between them. CDR1 is SQVTM and CDR2 is ANQGSEA in the germline V gene. The CDR3 loop spans 10 amino acids. The DNA for the CDR3 is TGCAGCGGTAGGGGAACTGAAGCTTTCTTT. As protein: CSGRGTEAFF.